The 14 T cell receptor beta chains below come from one sample, sequenced in a study of shared clonotypes between healthy human individuals. The repertoire was sequenced with immunoSEQ multiplex PCR; TCRdb's copy has only in-frame clones and lacks some. The table lists around 330,000 clones, 74% of them singletons, with about 9.3% in the top ten. Sequences were obtained from memory CD4+ T cells sorted from blood. This sample's subset: CD45RA-negative fraction. The receptors shown here come from a man in his thirties or forties in good health.

The CDR3 protein is CATSRAGVLVSGELFF. CDR3 nucleotides: TGTGCCACCAGCAGAGCGGGGGTCCTCGTCTCCGGGGAGCTGTTTTTT. The chain employs TRBV15 and TRBJ2-2, with a weak D call TRBD2 (6 bases). Germline CDR1 is LNHNV and CDR2 is YYDKDF (reference sequence). The CDR3 runs 16 residues. Trimming stripped 1 base from V and 6 bases from J, with 15 bases between.

This chain uses TRBV21-1 with TRBJ2-7. TRBV21-1 is assigned pseudogene status. The CDR3 is made up of 18 amino acids. Written as DNA, the CDR3 is TGTGCCAGCAGCTCAAGGCACCGATCCCCGTCTTTATCCTACGAGCAGTACTTC. It encodes CASSSRHRSPSLSYEQYF.

This rearrangement joins TRBV27 to TRBJ2-1; 9 bases map to TRBD2. The V segment lost 8 bases and the J segment 6 bases; nucleotides outside the gene matches: 8. CDR3 size: 14 residues. Germline values: CDR1 MNHEY, CDR2 SMNVEV (reference sequence). The CDR3 sequence is CASRVAGGLNEQFF. In DNA, the CDR3 is TGTGCCAGCCGTGTGGCGGGAGGGCTCAATGAGCAGTTCTTC.

This rearrangement joins TRBV5-8 to TRBJ1-5; TRBD1 matches 10 bases. Trimming at V came to 4 bases and at J to 4 bases, leaving 5 bases not matched to a gene. Germline lookup yields CDR1 SGHTS and CDR2 YDEGEE. The CDR3 extends over 15 amino acids. CDR3 nucleotides: TGTGCCAGCAGCCTGGACAGGGGGTTTAATCAGCCCCAGCATTTT. Protein sequence: CASSLDRGFNQPQHF.

The rearrangement joins TRBV2 to TRBJ2-3; 9 bases match TRBD1. Germline values: CDR1 SNHLY, CDR2 FYNNEI. The CDR3 is 14 amino acids. The V segment lost 7 bases and the J segment 5 bases; nucleotides outside the gene matches: 7. CDR3 DNA sequence: TGTGCCAGCAAGTTAGGACAGGGGAGAGATACGCAGTATTTT. Amino acids: CASKLGQGRDTQYF.

The chain combines TRBV4-1 with TRBJ2-1; 8 nucleotides agree with TRBD2. J was trimmed by 6 bases and V by 0 bases; bases with no gene match: 10. The germline V gene has CDR1 MGHRA and CDR2 YSYEKL. This CDR3 has 17 amino acids. The CDR3 DNA reads TGCGCCAGCAGCCAAGATCCAAGCGGGAGCATGAGCAATGAGCAGTTCTTC. It specifies CASSQDPSGSMSNEQFF.

The J gene is TRBJ2-1, the V gene TRBV7-7; D gene unclear. The V end was cut by 1 base, the J end by 0 bases, with 13 bases between. The CDR3 spans 17 residues. The germline gives CDR1 SSHAT, CDR2 FNYEAQ (reference sequence). CDR3 amino acids: CASSLGASFSSYNEQFF. CDR3 nucleotides: TGTGCCAGCAGCTTAGGGGCGTCTTTCAGCTCCTACAATGAGCAGTTCTTC.

CDR3 sequence (DNA): TGTGCCAGCAGCTCCCACTCTGGGTTAGGAGGCTACACCTTC. This codes for CASSSHSGLGGYTF. The genes are TRBV7-2 and TRBJ1-2; D is undetermined. The V end was cut by 4 bases, the J end by 8 bases, with 17 bases between. The CDR3 contains 14 residues. Germline V gene lookup returns CDR1 SGHTA and CDR2 FQGNSA.

The V gene is TRBV6-5, the J gene TRBJ1-2; D is ambiguous. Germline CDR1 MNHEY, CDR2 SVGAGI. Trimming took off 6 bases at V and 0 bases at J, with 8 bases between the two ends. This CDR3 is 13 amino acids long. The CDR3 loop is CASSRQANYGYTF. CDR3 DNA: TGTGCCAGCAGCCGACAAGCTAACTATGGCTACACCTTC.

The V call is TRBV28, the J call TRBJ2-7; D is ambiguous. From germline, CDR1 is MDHEN and CDR2 SYDVKM. The CDR3 contains 13 residues. Trimming stripped 5 bases from V and 6 bases from J, with 14 bases between. CDR3 bases: TGTGCCAGCAGTCCCTCTGTCGTCTCCGAGCAGTACTTC. This codes for CASSPSVVSEQYF.

V gene TRBV7-9 combines with J gene TRBJ2-5; 10 bases fit TRBD1. CDR3 length: 15 residues. Germline assignment: CDR1 SEHNR and CDR2 FQNEAQ (reference sequence). Trimming at V came to 8 bases and at J to 2 bases, leaving 8 bases not matched to a gene. The CDR3 is CASEPGQGIQETQYF. CDR3 sequence (DNA): TGTGCCAGCGAGCCGGGACAGGGGATTCAAGAGACCCAGTACTTC.

CDR3 sequence (DNA): TGTGCCAGCAGCTTGGCCGGGACAGGTATCTACGAGCAGTACTTC. It yields the protein CASSLAGTGIYEQYF. V usage is TRBV5-5 and J usage is TRBJ2-7; TRBD1 matches 8 bases. Germline V gives CDR1 SGHKS, CDR2 YYEKEE (reference sequence). CDR3 length equals 15 residues. V shed 0 bases, J shed 3 bases, and the junction held 5 bases outside the gene matches.

In DNA, the CDR3 is TGTGCCAGCAGTGAATATGGACAGGGGAGGACTGAAGCTTTCTTT. Amino acid sequence: CASSEYGQGRTEAFF. The rearrangement joins TRBV25-1 to TRBJ1-1; 9 bases map to TRBD1. CDR1 and CDR2 from the germline V gene are MGHDK and SYGVNS. CDR3 length equals 15 residues. The trim removed 0 bases at V and 5 bases at J, leaving 4 bases unmatched.

The rearrangement links TRBV28 to TRBJ2-2; D is undetermined. V was pared by 3 bases and J by 6 bases, with 8 bases between. There are 13 residues in the CDR3. Germline V gene data show CDR1 as MDHEN and CDR2 as SYDVKM. CDR3 sequence reads: CASSFLSAGELFF. The CDR3 DNA is TGTGCCAGCAGTTTCTTGTCGGCCGGGGAGCTGTTTTTT.